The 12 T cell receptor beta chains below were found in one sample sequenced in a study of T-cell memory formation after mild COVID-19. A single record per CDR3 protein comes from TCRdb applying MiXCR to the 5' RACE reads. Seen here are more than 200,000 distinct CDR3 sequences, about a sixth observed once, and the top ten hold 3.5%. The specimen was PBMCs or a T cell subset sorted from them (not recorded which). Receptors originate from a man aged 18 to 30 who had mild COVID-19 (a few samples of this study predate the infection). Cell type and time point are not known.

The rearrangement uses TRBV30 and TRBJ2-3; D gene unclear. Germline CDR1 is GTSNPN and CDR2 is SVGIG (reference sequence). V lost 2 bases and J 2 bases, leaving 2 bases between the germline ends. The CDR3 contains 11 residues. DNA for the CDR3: TGTGCCTGGAGTTCCACAGATACGCAGTATTTT. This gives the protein CAWSSTDTQYF. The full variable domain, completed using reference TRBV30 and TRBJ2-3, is SQTIHQWPATLVQPVGSPLSLECTVEGTSNPNLYWYRQAAGRGLQLLFYSVGIGQISSEVPQNLSASRPQDRQFILSSKKLLLSDSGFYLCAWSSTDTQYFGPGTRLTVL.

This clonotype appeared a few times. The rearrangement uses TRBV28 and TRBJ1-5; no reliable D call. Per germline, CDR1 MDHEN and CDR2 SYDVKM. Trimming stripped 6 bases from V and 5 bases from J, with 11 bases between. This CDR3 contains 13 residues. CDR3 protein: CASSAEVDQPQHF. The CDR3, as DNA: TGTGCCAGCAGCGCGGAAGTGGATCAGCCCCAGCATTTT.

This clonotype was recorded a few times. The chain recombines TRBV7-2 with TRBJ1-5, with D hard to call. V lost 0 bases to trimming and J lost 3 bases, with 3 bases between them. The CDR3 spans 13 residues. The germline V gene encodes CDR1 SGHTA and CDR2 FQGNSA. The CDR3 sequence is CASSLADNQPQHF. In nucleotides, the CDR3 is TGTGCCAGCAGCTTAGCAGACAATCAGCCCCAGCATTTT.

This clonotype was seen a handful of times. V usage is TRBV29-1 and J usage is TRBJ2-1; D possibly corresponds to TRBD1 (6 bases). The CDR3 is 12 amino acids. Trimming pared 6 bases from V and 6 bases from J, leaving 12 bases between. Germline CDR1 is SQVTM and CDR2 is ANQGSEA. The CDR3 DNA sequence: TGCAGCGTCACAAGACAGGCCAATGAGCAGTTCTTC. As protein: CSVTRQANEQFF.

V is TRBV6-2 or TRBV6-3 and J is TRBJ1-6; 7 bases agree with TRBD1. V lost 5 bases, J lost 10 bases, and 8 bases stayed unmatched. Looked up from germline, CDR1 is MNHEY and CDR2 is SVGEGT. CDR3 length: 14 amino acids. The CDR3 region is CASSPTGNESPLHF. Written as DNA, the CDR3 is TGTGCCAGCAGTCCGACAGGGAATGAATCACCCCTCCACTTT.

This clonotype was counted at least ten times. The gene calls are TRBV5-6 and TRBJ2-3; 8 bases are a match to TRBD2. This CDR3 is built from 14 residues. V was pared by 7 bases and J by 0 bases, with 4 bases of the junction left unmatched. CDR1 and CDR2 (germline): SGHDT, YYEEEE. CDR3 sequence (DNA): TGTGCCAGCGGGTTAGCGGGGAGCACAGATACGCAGTATTTT. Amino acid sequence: CASGLAGSTDTQYF. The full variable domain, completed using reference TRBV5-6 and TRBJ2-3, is DAGVTQSPTHLIKTRGQQVTLRCSPKSGHDTVSWYQQALGQGPQFIFQYYEEEERQRGNFPDRFSGHQFPNYSSELNVNALLLGDSALYLCASGLAGSTDTQYFGPGTRLTVL.

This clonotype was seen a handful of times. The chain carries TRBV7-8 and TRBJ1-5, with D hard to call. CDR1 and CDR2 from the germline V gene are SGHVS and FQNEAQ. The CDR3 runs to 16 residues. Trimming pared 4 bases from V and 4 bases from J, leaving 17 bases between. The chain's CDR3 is CASSSRRADRNQPQHF. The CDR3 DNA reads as TGTGCCAGCAGCTCCCGAAGGGCAGATAGGAATCAGCCCCAGCATTTT.

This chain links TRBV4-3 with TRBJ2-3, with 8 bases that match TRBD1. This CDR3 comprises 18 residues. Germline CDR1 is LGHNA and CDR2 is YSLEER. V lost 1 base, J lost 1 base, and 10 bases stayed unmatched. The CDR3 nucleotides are TGCGCCAGCAGCCAAGTTCTACAGGGGGATTATCGCACAGATACGCAGTATTTT. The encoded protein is CASSQVLQGDYRTDTQYF.

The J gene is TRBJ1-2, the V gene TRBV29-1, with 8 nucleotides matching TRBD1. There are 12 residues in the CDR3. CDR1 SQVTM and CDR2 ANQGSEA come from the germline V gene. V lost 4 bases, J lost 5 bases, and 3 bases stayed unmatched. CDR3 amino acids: CSVVNRGYGYTF. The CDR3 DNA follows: TGCAGCGTTGTTAACAGGGGGTATGGCTACACCTTC.

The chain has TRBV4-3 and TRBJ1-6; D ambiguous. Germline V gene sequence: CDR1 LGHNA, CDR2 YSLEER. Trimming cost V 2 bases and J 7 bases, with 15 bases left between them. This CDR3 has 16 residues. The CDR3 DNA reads TGCGCCAGCAGCCAATACCACTCCGTAGGGAATTCACCCCTCCACTTT. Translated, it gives CASSQYHSVGNSPLHF.

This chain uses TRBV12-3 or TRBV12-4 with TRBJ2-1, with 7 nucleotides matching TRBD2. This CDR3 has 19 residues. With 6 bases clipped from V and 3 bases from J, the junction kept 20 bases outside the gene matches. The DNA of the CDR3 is TGTGCCAGCAGGGGGGGACGGTTGACTAGCTGGACGTTCTACAATGAGCAGTTCTTC. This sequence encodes CASRGGRLTSWTFYNEQFF.

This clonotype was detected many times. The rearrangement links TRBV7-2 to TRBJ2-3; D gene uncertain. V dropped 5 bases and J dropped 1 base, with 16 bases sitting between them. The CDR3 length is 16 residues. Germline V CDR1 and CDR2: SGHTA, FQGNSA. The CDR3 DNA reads TGTGCCAGCAGCCCCCGGACGGGTTTTCGCACAGATACGCAGTATTTT. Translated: CASSPRTGFRTDTQYF.